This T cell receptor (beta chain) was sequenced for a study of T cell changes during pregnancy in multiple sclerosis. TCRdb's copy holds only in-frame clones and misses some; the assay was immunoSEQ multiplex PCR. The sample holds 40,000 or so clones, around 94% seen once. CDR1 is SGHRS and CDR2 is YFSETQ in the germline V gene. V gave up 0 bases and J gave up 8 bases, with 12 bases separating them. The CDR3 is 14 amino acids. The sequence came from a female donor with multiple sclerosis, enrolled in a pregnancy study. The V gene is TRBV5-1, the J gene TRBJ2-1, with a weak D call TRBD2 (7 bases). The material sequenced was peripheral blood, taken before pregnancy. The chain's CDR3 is CASSLEGGWDEQFF. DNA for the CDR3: TGCGCCAGCAGCTTGGAGGGGGGGTGGGATGAGCAGTTCTTC.